Listed below are T cell receptor beta chains from one sample, sequenced in a study of blood T cell repertoires in COVID-19. Assay: immunoSEQ multiplex PCR; the TCRdb copy retains only in-frame clones and omits some. This repertoire shows around 400,000 clones, 87% found once; its top ten account for about 2%. Sequencing was performed on peripheral blood. All receptors derive from a woman aged 60 to 75 with COVID-19, enrolled during active disease. Each CDR3 is given with its conserved first and last residue. D genes are given only for firm matches. Part of the rows lack a size; the others show once, few, many or a class for expanded clones.

TRBJ1-5	.	.	TRBV28	TGTGCCAGCAGTTTATCCGCAGGGGAACAGCATTTT	CASSLSAGEQHF
TRBJ1-3	.	once	TRBV27	TGTGCCAGCAGTACTCTCCCGGGATTGGCCGGAAACACCATATATTTT	CASSTLPGLAGNTIYF
TRBJ2-6	.	.	TRBV7-3	TGTGCCAGCAGCGGAGCAGTCTCTGGGGCCAACGTCCTGACTTTC	CASSGAVSGANVLTF
TRBJ1-1	.	.	TRBV19	TGTGCCAGTAGTATTCGTCCCGAGAATGAAGCTTTCTTT	CASSIRPENEAFF
TRBJ1-5	.	.	TRBV5-1	TGCGCCAGCAGTCTGGACAGTTCCAATCAGCCCCAGCATTTT	CASSLDSSNQPQHF
TRBJ1-1	.	.	TRBV6-5	TGTGCCAGCAGTCCCTATTACACTGAAGCTTTCTTT	CASSPYYTEAFF
TRBJ1-2	.	once	TRBV3-1/TRBV3-2	TGTGCCAGCAGCTTACAGTCTAACTATGGCTACACCTTC	CASSLQSNYGYTF
TRBJ2-7	.	.	TRBV3-1/TRBV3-2	TGTGCCAGCAGCCCCCAAGATGGGGCCGAGCAGTACTTC	CASSPQDGAEQYF
TRBJ1-5	TRBD1	.	TRBV19	TGTGCCAGTATTGGGATTCAGACAGGGGAAAAGAATCAGCCCCAGCATTTT	CASIGIQTGEKNQPQHF
TRBJ2-5	.	.	TRBV3-1/TRBV3-2	TGTGCCAGCAGCCAAAAGGCGGCCCAGTACTTC	CASSQKAAQYF
TRBJ1-1	.	.	TRBV28	TGTGCCAGCAGCCCGGGGACACCCCTGAACACTGAAGCTTTCTTT	CASSPGTPLNTEAFF
TRBJ2-7	TRBD1	once	TRBV11-3	TGTGCCAGCAGCCCGGCCATGGGGGACAGGGGCCACGAGCAGTACTTC	CASSPAMGDRGHEQYF
TRBJ1-4	.	.	TRBV2	TGTGCCAGCACAACAGGGCAAACTAATGAAAAACTGTTTTTT	CASTTGQTNEKLFF
TRBJ1-5	.	.	TRBV28	TGTGCCAGCAGTCCCTCGGGGTCCAGCAATCAGCCCCAGCATTTT	CASSPSGSSNQPQHF
TRBJ1-1	TRBD1	.	TRBV6-5	TGTGCCAGCAGTCCTGACAGGGCAGGGACTGAAGCTTTCTTT	CASSPDRAGTEAFF
TRBJ2-1	TRBD1	.	TRBV19	TGTGCCAGTAGTCCCGGGACAGGGGTGGAGGGGACAACTGAGCAGTTCTTC	CASSPGTGVEGTTEQFF
TRBJ2-3	TRBD2	.	TRBV5-1	TGCGCCAGCAGCCCACCACTAGCGGGGGGAACAGATACGCAGTATTTT	CASSPPLAGGTDTQYF
TRBJ1-1	.	.	TRBV11-2	TGTGCCAGCAGCTCTCCACGGGTCGAAATGAACACTGAAGCTTTCTTT	CASSSPRVEMNTEAFF
TRBJ2-7	.	.	TRBV2	TGTGCCAGCAGTGATCACAGGCCCACCTACGAGCAGTACTTC	CASSDHRPTYEQYF
TRBJ1-5	.	.	TRBV28	TGTGCCAGCAGTTTGGAGGGGAAGGGGAGCAATCAGCCCCAGCATTTT	CASSLEGKGSNQPQHF
TRBJ1-2	TRBD1	.	TRBV5-6	TGTGCCAGCAGGTCGACAGGGTTGGACTATGGCTACACCTTC	CASRSTGLDYGYTF
TRBJ2-7	.	.	TRBV28	TGTGCCAGCCTTCAGGGCTACGAGCAGTACTTC	CASLQGYEQYF
TRBJ1-2	.	.	TRBV5-1	TGCGCCAGCAGATCCGACCACTCCGGGGGGGTATACAGGCGTCCTAACTATGGCTACACCTTC	CASRSDHSGGVYRRPNYGYTF
TRBJ2-2	TRBD1	.	TRBV6-5	TGTGCCAGCAGATCAACAGGGGTCGGGGAGCTGTTTTTT	CASRSTGVGELFF
TRBJ1-2	TRBD1	.	TRBV4-2	TGTGCCAGCAGCCAAGTTGACAGGGTGGACTCCGGCTACACCTTC	CASSQVDRVDSGYTF
TRBJ2-4	TRBD1	.	TRBV3-1/TRBV3-2	TGTGCCAGCAGCCCAGAGGGGGCGGCCAAAAACATTCAGTACTTC	CASSPEGAAKNIQYF
TRBJ1-3	.	.	TRBV10-3	TGTGCCATCAGTGAGTCGCTAGGGGGTTACGGAAACACCATATATTTT	CAISESLGGYGNTIYF
TRBJ2-7	TRBD2	few	TRBV9	TGTGCCAGCAGCGTAGAGACTAGCGGGGTCGAGCAGTACTTC	CASSVETSGVEQYF
TRBJ1-1	.	few	TRBV6-5	TGTGCCAGCAGTTACTCGTCAGGGGAAATTCACACTGAAGCTTTCTTT	CASSYSSGEIHTEAFF
TRBJ1-6	.	.	TRBV5-6	TGTGCCAGCAGCCCGACAACGGGAACTTCACCCCTCCACTTT	CASSPTTGTSPLHF
TRBJ1-2	TRBD1	.	TRBV18	TGTGCCAGCTCACGGGAGGACAGGGAGGCCTATGGCTACACCTTC	CASSREDREAYGYTF
TRBJ2-7	TRBD1	.	TRBV29-1	TGCAGCGGTGGACAGGGAGCTACCGAGCAGTACTTC	CSGGQGATEQYF
TRBJ1-2	TRBD1	.	TRBV5-5	TGTGCCAGCAGCTCCCCGGACAGGGGAAACTATGGCTACACCTTC	CASSSPDRGNYGYTF
TRBJ2-6	TRBD1	.	TRBV4-1	TGCGCCAGCAGCCACTTACCGGGACAGGTGTACTCTGGGGCCAACGTCCTGACTTTC	CASSHLPGQVYSGANVLTF
TRBJ1-2	.	.	TRBV3-1/TRBV3-2	TGTGCCAGCACCCCTTCTGGGGGCCTCTTTAGGGGTGGCTACACCTTC	CASTPSGGLFRGGYTF
TRBJ2-3	TRBD2	.	TRBV3-1/TRBV3-2	TGTGCCAGCAGCCACGAAGGGACTAGCGGAAGCACAGATACGCAGTATTTT	CASSHEGTSGSTDTQYF
TRBJ2-3	TRBD1	.	TRBV27	TGTGCCAGCAGTCGCGACAGGGGGTGGACAGATACGCAGTATTTT	CASSRDRGWTDTQYF
TRBJ2-5	TRBD1	.	TRBV27	TGTGCCAGCAGCTCTCAGGGGGCGCGTGAGACCCAGTACTTC	CASSSQGARETQYF
TRBJ1-4	.	few	TRBV4-2	TGTGCCAGCAGCCGGGCAGATGCAACTAATGAAAAACTGTTTTTT	CASSRADATNEKLFF
TRBJ1-4	TRBD1	.	TRBV6-2/TRBV6-3	TGTGCCAGCAGTTACTCCATTTTACAGGGGGACGAAAAACTGTTTTTT	CASSYSILQGDEKLFF